This is a list of T cell receptor beta chains from one sample in a study of regulatory T cells in long-lasting Graves disease. TCRdb reprocessed the multiplex PCR reads with MiXCR, giving one entry per CDR3 protein. The sample comprises hundreds of thousands of distinct CDR3 sequences, more than 20% of which are singletons, and over 7.5% rests with the top ten. Here the sequenced sample was peripheral blood mononuclear cells (PBMCs), taken when the disease was refractory, from a patient treated with antithyroid drugs. These TCRs come from a female donor with Graves disease. The CDR3 runs from the conserved cysteine through the conserved F or W. D genes are given only for firm matches. The size of a clone is reported for some rows only, either as once, few or many, or as a class for expanded clones.

NA,NA,TRBV4-1,TRBJ2-5,TGCGCCAGCAGCCAAGAGGGAGTTTGGGAGACCCAGTACTTC,CASSQEGVWETQYF
NA,many,TRBV6-1,TRBJ1-1,TGTGCCAGCAGTCCCAGGACAGAACTGAACACTGAAGCTTTCTTT,CASSPRTELNTEAFF
NA,many,TRBV12-3/TRBV12-4,TRBJ1-5,TGTGCCAGCAGTCCGACAGTGTGGGGTAGCAATCAGCCCCAGCATTTT,CASSPTVWGSNQPQHF
TRBD1,many,TRBV6-5,TRBJ1-2,TGTGCCAGCAGTTACTCGAGGGAGGGGGCGCTGGGCTACACCTTC,CASSYSREGALGYTF
TRBD2,few,TRBV5-4,TRBJ2-5,TGTGCCAGCAGCTTGGTGACGGGAGGGCCGGAAGAGACCCAGTACTTC,CASSLVTGGPEETQYF
NA,few,TRBV7-2,TRBJ1-5,TGTGCCAGCAGCTATACGGGGACCCTCGGTCAGCCCCAGCATTTT,CASSYTGTLGQPQHF
TRBD1,many,TRBV3-1,TRBJ1-2,TGTGCCAGCAGCCACCCGACAGGGAGGAGTGGCTACACCTTC,CASSHPTGRSGYTF
NA,NA,TRBV27,TRBJ1-1,TGTGCCAGCAGTTCCGGACAGAACCCGGTGGTGAACGCTGAAGCTTTCTTT,CASSSGQNPVVNAEAFF
NA,NA,TRBV5-1,TRBJ2-7,TGCGCCAGCAGCCCTCAAACGGGTTTCTGGTCCGAGCAGTACTTC,CASSPQTGFWSEQYF
NA,many,TRBV29-1,TRBJ1-4,TGCAGCGGAGGACACGGGAATGAAAAACTGTTTTTT,CSGGHGNEKLFF
TRBD1,few,TRBV28,TRBJ2-2,TGTGCCAGTCAGGGGGCTAGAACCGGGGAGCTGTTTTTT,CASQGARTGELFF
NA,few,TRBV20-1,TRBJ1-1,TGCAGTGCTTACCCCGGCTCAGGCGACACTGAAGCTTTCTTT,CSAYPGSGDTEAFF
TRBD2,many,TRBV27,TRBJ2-7,TGTGCCAGCAGTTTCGAGGGAGCGGGGTCTCACGAGCAGTACTTC,CASSFEGAGSHEQYF
TRBD2,few,TRBV5-5,TRBJ2-7,TGTGCCAGCAGCCCCGCACCCACTAGCGGGAGGGCCTACGAGCAGTACTTC,CASSPAPTSGRAYEQYF
TRBD2,few,TRBV20-1,TRBJ2-3,TGCAGTGTCCGCGGGGGAGACACAGATACGCAGTATTTT,CSVRGGDTDTQYF
NA,few,TRBV7-2,TRBJ1-5,TGTGCCAGCAGCTTTTCCCAAAAGGGGCAGCCCCAGCATTTT,CASSFSQKGQPQHF
TRBD2,many,TRBV3-1,TRBJ2-7,TGTGCCAGCAGCTTCTCCGGGACTAGCGGGAGGGTCGAGCAGTACTTC,CASSFSGTSGRVEQYF
NA,few,TRBV5-1,TRBJ1-1,TGCGCCAGCAGGGCAGGGTGGAACACTGAAGCTTTCTTT,CASRAGWNTEAFF
NA,NA,TRBV6-2/TRBV6-3,TRBJ2-5,TGTGCCAGCAGTCGGGTACAAGAGACCCAGTACTTC,CASSRVQETQYF
NA,few,TRBV6-5,TRBJ2-7,TGTGCCAGCAGTTACGGCCCAGGGGGGGTTATACCCTACGAGCAGTACTTC,CASSYGPGGVIPYEQYF
NA,many,TRBV27,TRBJ1-1,TGTGCCAGCAGTTTAGAGGGCAGCCAAGCTTTCTTT,CASSLEGSQAFF
NA,NA,TRBV29-1,TRBJ1-2,TGCAGCGTTGAAAACGGACAGTTTGATGGCTACACCTTC,CSVENGQFDGYTF
NA,many,TRBV28,TRBJ2-7,TGTGCCAGCAGTCTCAGCGGAGGTGTTTCCTACGAGCAGTACTTC,CASSLSGGVSYEQYF
TRBD1,few,TRBV6-1,TRBJ2-6,TGTGCCAGCAGTATGGACAGGGGGGGTCCTGGGGCCAACGTCCTGACTTTC,CASSMDRGGPGANVLTF
NA,NA,TRBV5-1,TRBJ2-7,TGCGCCAGCAGCTTGGGGTCACGGAGGGAGCAGTACTTC,CASSLGSRREQYF
NA,many,TRBV20-1,TRBJ1-2,TGCAGTGCTAGTACGCTAGGAGGTGGCTACACCTTC,CSASTLGGGYTF
TRBD2,NA,TRBV20-1,TRBJ2-3,TGCAGTGCTGAATTTGCGGGAGGACAAGATACGCAGTATTTT,CSAEFAGGQDTQYF
NA,many,TRBV30,TRBJ1-6,TGTGCCTGGAACGTGTTGGAAGGAATTTCACCCCTCCACTTT,CAWNVLEGISPLHF
NA,NA,TRBV19,TRBJ2-7,TGTGCCAGTAGTGCTACAGGTGGAGCCTGCGAGCAGTACTTC,CASSATGGACEQYF
NA,few,TRBV27,TRBJ2-5,TGTGCCAGCAGTTTATGGCCCGGTCAGGGGATGGAAGAGACCCAGTACTTC,CASSLWPGQGMEETQYF
NA,many,TRBV3-1,TRBJ1-2,TGCGCCAGCAGCCAAGACAAGGGGTATGGCTACACCTTC,CASSQDKGYGYTF
NA,NA,TRBV9,TRBJ2-3,TGTGCCAGCAGCGCGAGGGGTAGCACAGATACGCAGTATTTT,CASSARGSTDTQYF
TRBD2,few,TRBV28,TRBJ2-7,TGTGCCAGCAGTTTACACGGGAGGACCTACGAGCAGTACTTC,CASSLHGRTYEQYF
NA,few,TRBV6-2/TRBV6-3,TRBJ2-2,TGTGCCAGCAGTGTAAGGGCTATGAGCGGGGAGCTGTTTTTT,CASSVRAMSGELFF
TRBD2,few,TRBV4-2,TRBJ2-5,TGTGCCAGCAGCCATTTTGGGCGGGAGGGCCCGGAGACCCAGTACTTC,CASSHFGREGPETQYF
NA,many,TRBV6-5,TRBJ1-1,TGTGCCAGCAGTTACTCTGGGGATCACACTGAAGCTTTCTTT,CASSYSGDHTEAFF
NA,few,TRBV7-9,TRBJ2-6,TGTGCCAGCATCAAGCCTGGGGCCAACGTCCTGACTTTC,CASIKPGANVLTF
NA,few,TRBV25-1,TRBJ1-2,TGTGCCAGCAGTGAATATACTTTTCAATCATCGCGCTTAAGTGGCTACACCTTC,CASSEYTFQSSRLSGYTF
TRBD2,few,TRBV20-1,TRBJ2-2,TGCAGTGCTAGAGATAAATCTAGCGGTGGAGTCACCGGGGAGCTGTTTTTT,CSARDKSSGGVTGELFF
NA,many,TRBV2,TRBJ1-1,TGTGCCAGCAGTGAAGTAGGGGGGAACACTGAAGCTTTCTTT,CASSEVGGNTEAFF
TRBD2,many,TRBV11-2,TRBJ2-7,TGTGCCAGCAGGACTACTAGCGACGAGCAGTACTTC,CASRTTSDEQYF
NA,many,TRBV20-1,TRBJ1-2,TGCAGTGCTAGAGATGGTGGGGGATCTAACTATGGCTACACCTTC,CSARDGGGSNYGYTF
NA,many,TRBV11-2,TRBJ1-2,TGTGCCAGCAGTCCCCTCGGGTATGGCTACACCTTC,CASSPLGYGYTF
NA,few,TRBV24-1,TRBJ2-6,TGTGCCACCAGTGATGGGGACTTAATCAAATCTGGGGCCAACGTCCTGACTTTC,CATSDGDLIKSGANVLTF
TRBD1,few,TRBV20-1,TRBJ1-1,TGCAGTGCCGTCCGGGGACAGGGCAACACTGAAGCTTTCTTT,CSAVRGQGNTEAFF
NA,NA,TRBV6-2/TRBV6-3,TRBJ1-5,TGTGCCAGCAGTCTGGCTCTTTTAAATCAGCCCCAGCATTTT,CASSLALLNQPQHF
NA,many,TRBV24-1,TRBJ2-6,TGTGCCACCGCGGACAGTTCTGGGGCCAACGTCCTGACTTTC,CATADSSGANVLTF
NA,NA,TRBV4-1,TRBJ2-7,TGCGCCAGCAGCCAAGACCCTCACTCAACGGGAGCCTACGAGCAGTACTTC,CASSQDPHSTGAYEQYF
NA,NA,TRBV20-1,TRBJ1-5,TGCAGTGCTAGAGAATTGGGGAGGAGGTGGGGGAGTCAGCCCCAGCATTTT,CSARELGRRWGSQPQHF
NA,many,TRBV27,TRBJ2-7,TGTGCCAGCAGTGTCGGACGTGAGGACTACGAGCAGTACTTC,CASSVGREDYEQYF
NA,many,TRBV2,TRBJ1-2,TGTGCCAGCCGTACAGGGATCGACTATGGCTACACCTTC,CASRTGIDYGYTF